This TCR beta chain came from a study of blood T cell repertoires in COVID-19. The germline V gene encodes CDR1 MNHEY and CDR2 SMNVEV (reference sequence). This CDR3 spans 15 amino acids. Trimming stripped 5 bases from V and 7 bases from J, with 15 bases between. Sequencing was performed with immunoSEQ multiplex PCR; in TCRdb, only in-frame clones are kept and a portion is missing. Of a few hundred thousand clones in the sample, roughly nine tenths are singletons; the top ten hold less than 2%. This sequence was found in a woman aged 25 to 45 with COVID-19, enrolled during active disease. Sequenced: peripheral blood. The rearrangement uses TRBV27 and TRBJ1-6; D perhaps matches TRBD1 (5 bases). CDR3 coding DNA: TGTGCCAGCAGTCTGACGGGACTCCTGAATTCACCCCTCCACTTT. Its protein product is CASSLTGLLNSPLHF.